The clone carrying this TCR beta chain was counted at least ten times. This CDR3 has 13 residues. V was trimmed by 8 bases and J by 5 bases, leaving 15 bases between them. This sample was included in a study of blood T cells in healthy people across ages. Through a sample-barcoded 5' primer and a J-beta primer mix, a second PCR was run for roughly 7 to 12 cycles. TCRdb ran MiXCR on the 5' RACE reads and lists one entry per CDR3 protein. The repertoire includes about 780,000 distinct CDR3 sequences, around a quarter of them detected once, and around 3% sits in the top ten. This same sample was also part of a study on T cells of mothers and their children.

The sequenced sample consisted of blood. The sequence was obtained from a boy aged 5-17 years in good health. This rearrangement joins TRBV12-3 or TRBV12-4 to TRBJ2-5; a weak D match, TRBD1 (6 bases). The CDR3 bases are TGTGCCAGCTCACAGGGAGTAAGGGAGACCCAGTACTTC. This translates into CASSQGVRETQYF.